This T cell receptor beta chain was captured in a study of cytomegalovirus exposure and HLA in healthy donors (dated by TCRdb to the late 2010s). For context, the study as a whole: In an earlier analysis of about 560 of the donors, 250 to 350 Gb of sequence data and some 120 million unique TCR beta sequences from 150 million to 200 million T cells were reported. An early release covering just under 650 HLA-typed donors comprised about 300 gigabases of sequencing data and tens of millions of unique TCR sequences. The genetic ancestry cluster associated with self-reported Caucasian donors included 80% to 90% of the roughly 380 genotyped donors. The study aimed to test whether signatures of past pathogen exposure could be identified by cataloging public T cell receptors. Using immunosequencing, the study profiled T cell repertoires from some 670 subjects and related those repertoires to cytomegalovirus serostatus. In addition to the first cohort of around 670 subjects, a separate validation cohort of approximately 130 different subjects was used. High-throughput TCR immunosequencing, statistical association of individual TCRs with disease status, and machine learning were combined to predict cytomegalovirus infection status. A later analysis re-examined previously published TCR beta repertoires from more than 600 donors and added high-resolution HLA genotyping to investigate patterns of TCR occurrence. The later analysis used no new phenotypic data to find candidate immune exposures, relying instead on TCR beta sequences and their occurrence across donors. To decide whether each TCR beta V gene segment behaved as functional or pseudogenic, an earlier analysis of some 570 of the donors relied on high-throughput TCR beta sequencing. Alongside the repertoire data, information on donor age, sex, ethnicity and CMV serostatus was compiled. Genome-wide SNP genotypes for about 65% of the roughly 670 donors were used in a later genetic analysis, which treated that subset as a discovery cohort. Every discovery cohort repertoire had been produced on one sequencing platform. Both class I and class II loci were covered by HLA typing, at four-digit resolution. Typing coverage varied by locus: about 620-630 donors for A, B, C, DRB1 and DQB1; approximately 500 for DQA1; more than 600 for DPA1; roughly 450 for DPB1. Roughly five DR-DQ haplotypes were handled as single units for association and clustering, since linkage in the cohort was strong. Among some 400 genotyped donors of the cohort, an average of around 250,000 unique TCR beta nucleotide sequences was sequenced per donor, of which roughly 17% were non-productive.

Libraries came from the immunoSEQ multiplex PCR assay. For the multiplex PCR, a mixture combining 60 forward primers for TCR Vbeta segments and 13 reverse primers for TCR Jbeta segments was used. Amplification of the CDR3 region of rearranged TCR beta genes was performed with a multiplex PCR assay on genomic DNA. Amplified TCR beta libraries were sequenced as 87-base-pair reads on the Illumina HiSeq System. Per the authors' processing: In a later analysis, tens of millions of unique TCR beta chains were counted across the approximately 620 repertoires, and approximately 11 million of these chains were shared by at least two donors. Raw reads were error-corrected and collapsed into unique sequences with a nearest-neighbor algorithm that merged closely related sequences to remove PCR and sequencing errors. V, D and J gene segments were assigned by aligning CDR3 sequences to IMGT reference sequences. Each retained sequence needed at least a six-nucleotide match to both a V gene segment and a J gene segment. Rearrangements were classified as productive when the CDR3 lacked stop codons and remained in frame with V and J, and all other rearrangements were classified as non-productive. Following IMGT convention, CDR3 was defined as the stretch from the second conserved V-encoded cysteine to the conserved J-encoded phenylalanine. In an earlier analysis of 550 to 650 of the donors, sequences lacking an unambiguous match to a single V gene segment were excluded. An earlier analysis of a few hundred of the donors classified V segments as functional when productive rearrangements were above 56.7% and as segregating when the standard deviation between donors was above 5%. To diagnose cytomegalovirus status from the catalog of TCR beta chain sequences, a statistical classification framework was built. A later analysis assigned V and J genes by comparing TCR nucleotide sequences with IMGT/GENE-DB human TR gene sequences. A later analysis assigned CDR3 sequences and most-parsimonious VDJ recombination scenarios with the TCRdist pipeline. A later analysis defined each TCR beta chain by its CDR3 amino acid sequence plus V-gene family, and excluded reads lacking a unique V-gene family. As a way to deal with suspected cross-contamination and a sequencing artifact, a later analysis dropped over 550 nucleotide sequences that were highly shared and had low generation probability. In a later analysis, a clonal expansion index for each public chain was calculated from normalized within-repertoire ranks of inferred template counts. Generation probabilities in a later analysis came from a VDJ recombination model fitted to out-of-frame rearrangements, and those results were checked against IGoR. In a later analysis, hypergeometric tests were used to score TCR-TCR, TCR-HLA and TCR-CMV co-occurrence, with a repertoire-size bias correction applied to TCR pairs. False discovery rates were estimated in a later analysis by permuting HLA or CMV assignments 20 times. A later analysis grouped co-occurring TCRs with DBSCAN, adding TCRdist sequence similarity when clustering within HLA-allele-positive subsets. For co-occurrence clustering, repertoires with fewer than 30,000 or more than 120,000 public chains were excluded, along with roughly 5 repertoires with anomalous nucleotide sharing. Drawn from immuneACCESS, this table holds only the in-frame rearrangements with V and J called that TCRdb kept. Clones are partly lost; checked studies trace under half to an unresolved V gene and leave the rest unexplained. Clonal size and the V and J genes are those of that table, whereas D and trimming came from the DNA. The table for this sample lists 130,000 or so clones; roughly 78% of them were counted only once. The ten largest clonotypes hold just under 6.5% of the sample.

On this clone itself: The antigen it recognizes is unknown. Base qualities are not recorded, but no much larger clone differs from it by a single base.

CDR1 and CDR2, looked up from the germline V gene, are MGHRA and YSYEKL. Ends trimmed: V by 0 bases, J by 3 bases; bases unmatched to a gene: 9. The CDR3 runs 18 amino acids, cysteine and phenylalanine included. CDR3 DNA only is kept here, 54 bases in frame from base 1. The cohort was made up of 500 to 850 healthy bone marrow donors. All cohort members were sampled while nominally healthy, although unrecorded immune exposures were likely present. The donor was CMV seronegative and was included in the group of several hundred seronegative cohort members. A peripheral blood sample was collected from each donor, and TCR beta sequencing was performed on peripheral blood mononuclear cells. Genomic DNA was extracted from the blood cell samples with the Qiagen DNeasy Blood Extraction Kit. The study at large found these results: Some IMGT-functional V segments, including TRBV6-2 and TRBV6-3, could not be told apart with the 87-base-pair reads, so those segments were excluded. The cohort was sequenced for TCR beta chains only, and without alpha or paired-chain data the features that could be detected were limited. Roughly uniform sequencing depth across donors was assumed in presence/absence analyses, although this assumption may not hold. According to a later analysis, TCR association rates differed among HLA loci, with DRB1 alleles showing the most associated TCRs and HLA-C alleles showing the fewest. HLA typing was unavailable for some donors at each locus, so association tests used only the typed subset. CMV serostatus was the only immune exposure information available for the cohort. Compared with equally common non-associated chains, HLA-associated TCR beta chains in a later analysis were more clonally expanded and had lower generation probabilities. A later genetic analysis reported fewer N-insertions in productive TCRs among donors in an Asian-associated ancestry cluster than the approximately 670-donor mean. Linkage disequilibrium might explain the correlated functional status among segregating V segments, but an unknown experimental factor could not be ruled out. Broadly in line with IMGT annotations, most TCR beta V segments showed up in productive rearrangements about 87% or about 30% of the time in an earlier analysis of around 550 of the donors. Cytomegalovirus status was reported to be diagnosed by the classifier with high specificity and sensitivity in both the original and validation cohorts. A further reported finding was that TCR beta sequences accurately predicted the HLA-A and HLA-B alleles for most subjects in the first cohort. When HLA alleles, especially DR and DQ, strongly co-occurred, TCR associations were difficult to assign to individual alleles. The study gave a list of some 150 TCR beta chains associated with cytomegalovirus. According to a later analysis, parvovirus B19, influenza, CMV and Epstein-Barr virus appeared linked to several top co-occurrence clusters. Three of the identified cytomegalovirus-associated TCR beta chains were confirmed in vitro to be specific for cytomegalovirus antigens. In a later genetic analysis, a missense DCLRE1C variant was associated with V-gene and J-gene trimming of TCR beta chains, and the association was replicated in an independent cohort. According to a later analysis, most CMV-associated TCR beta chains appeared to be HLA-restricted, and the HLA associations seemed to be driven largely by CMV exposure. Because counts were too low, about 15 rarely observed V segments, including chromosome 9 orphons, were left out of the earlier analysis of several hundred of the donors. A cluster of highly shared sequence variants was judged likely to represent a technical artifact of the sequencing pipeline. Most TCR sequences were observed very rarely across donors, whereas some public TCRs were present in many individuals. It was suggested by the authors that the approach could potentially be generalized to other disease states and immunological phenotypes. Specific HLA alleles were associated with over 15,000 TCR beta sequences at a false discovery rate of 0.05 in a later analysis.

The chain couples TRBV4-1 to TRBJ2-1; TRBD2 lines up with 9 middle nucleotides. This receptor was identified in a woman in her thirties or forties in good health and CMV-seronegative. Sequences were obtained from PBMCs. For the CDR3, the sequence is CASSQDLMGREGYNEQFF. The nucleotides are TGCGCCAGCAGCCAAGATCTTATGGGGCGGGAGGGCTACAATGAGCAGTTCTTC.